This T cell receptor (beta chain) comes out of a study of blood T cell repertoires in COVID-19. Study overall: Italy, Spain and the United States were the sources of the convalescent and acute COVID-19 samples.

Deletions cut 4 bases from V and 7 bases from J, with 13 bases between. Germline values: CDR1 LGHNA, CDR2 YSLEER. This CDR3 is 14 amino acids long. Libraries were prepared by immunoSEQ multiplex PCR; TCRdb keeps only in-frame clonotypes and omits some of them. The table includes roughly 86,000 clones, around nine tenths detected once. The source is a man in his forties or fifties with active or convalescent COVID-19. The V gene is TRBV4-3, the J gene TRBJ1-4; D might be TRBD1 (5 bases). Material: peripheral blood. Here the CDR3 reads CASSRGQRGEKLFF. The CDR3 DNA reads TGCGCCAGCAGCCGGGGCCAAAGGGGTGAAAAACTGTTTTTT.